Presented here are 2 T cell receptor beta chains from one specimen sequenced in a study of neurological immune-mediated disorders. TCRdb reprocessed the 5' RACE reads via MiXCR and lists one record per CDR3 protein. The repertoire includes 15,000 to 20,000 distinct CDR3 sequences, around 10% of them detected once, and 25% to 30% sits in the top ten. The sequenced sample consisted of CD8+ T cells from blood. Receptors were obtained from a woman aged 50 to 60 in good health.

This clonotype occurred many times. The rearrangement uses TRBV28 and TRBJ2-7, with 12 positions matching TRBD2. This CDR3 has 14 amino acids. Per germline, CDR1 MDHEN and CDR2 SYDVKM. The V and J ends lost 9 bases and 3 bases, in that order; junction bases with no gene match: 6. The CDR3 DNA sequence: TGTGCCAGTGAGACTAGCGGGAGTGGCTACGAGCAGTACTTC. As protein: CASETSGSGYEQYF.

By frequency in the sample, this clonotype is medium-sized. This sequence joins TRBV2 and TRBJ1-5, with D unclear. CDR3 length: 14 residues. Trimming shortened V by 0 bases and J by 0 bases, and 3 bases separated the two germline ends. Germline assignment: CDR1 SNHLY and CDR2 FYNNEI. The chain's CDR3 is CASSEAYSNQPQHF. CDR3 coding DNA: TGTGCCAGCAGTGAAGCTTATAGCAATCAGCCCCAGCATTTT.